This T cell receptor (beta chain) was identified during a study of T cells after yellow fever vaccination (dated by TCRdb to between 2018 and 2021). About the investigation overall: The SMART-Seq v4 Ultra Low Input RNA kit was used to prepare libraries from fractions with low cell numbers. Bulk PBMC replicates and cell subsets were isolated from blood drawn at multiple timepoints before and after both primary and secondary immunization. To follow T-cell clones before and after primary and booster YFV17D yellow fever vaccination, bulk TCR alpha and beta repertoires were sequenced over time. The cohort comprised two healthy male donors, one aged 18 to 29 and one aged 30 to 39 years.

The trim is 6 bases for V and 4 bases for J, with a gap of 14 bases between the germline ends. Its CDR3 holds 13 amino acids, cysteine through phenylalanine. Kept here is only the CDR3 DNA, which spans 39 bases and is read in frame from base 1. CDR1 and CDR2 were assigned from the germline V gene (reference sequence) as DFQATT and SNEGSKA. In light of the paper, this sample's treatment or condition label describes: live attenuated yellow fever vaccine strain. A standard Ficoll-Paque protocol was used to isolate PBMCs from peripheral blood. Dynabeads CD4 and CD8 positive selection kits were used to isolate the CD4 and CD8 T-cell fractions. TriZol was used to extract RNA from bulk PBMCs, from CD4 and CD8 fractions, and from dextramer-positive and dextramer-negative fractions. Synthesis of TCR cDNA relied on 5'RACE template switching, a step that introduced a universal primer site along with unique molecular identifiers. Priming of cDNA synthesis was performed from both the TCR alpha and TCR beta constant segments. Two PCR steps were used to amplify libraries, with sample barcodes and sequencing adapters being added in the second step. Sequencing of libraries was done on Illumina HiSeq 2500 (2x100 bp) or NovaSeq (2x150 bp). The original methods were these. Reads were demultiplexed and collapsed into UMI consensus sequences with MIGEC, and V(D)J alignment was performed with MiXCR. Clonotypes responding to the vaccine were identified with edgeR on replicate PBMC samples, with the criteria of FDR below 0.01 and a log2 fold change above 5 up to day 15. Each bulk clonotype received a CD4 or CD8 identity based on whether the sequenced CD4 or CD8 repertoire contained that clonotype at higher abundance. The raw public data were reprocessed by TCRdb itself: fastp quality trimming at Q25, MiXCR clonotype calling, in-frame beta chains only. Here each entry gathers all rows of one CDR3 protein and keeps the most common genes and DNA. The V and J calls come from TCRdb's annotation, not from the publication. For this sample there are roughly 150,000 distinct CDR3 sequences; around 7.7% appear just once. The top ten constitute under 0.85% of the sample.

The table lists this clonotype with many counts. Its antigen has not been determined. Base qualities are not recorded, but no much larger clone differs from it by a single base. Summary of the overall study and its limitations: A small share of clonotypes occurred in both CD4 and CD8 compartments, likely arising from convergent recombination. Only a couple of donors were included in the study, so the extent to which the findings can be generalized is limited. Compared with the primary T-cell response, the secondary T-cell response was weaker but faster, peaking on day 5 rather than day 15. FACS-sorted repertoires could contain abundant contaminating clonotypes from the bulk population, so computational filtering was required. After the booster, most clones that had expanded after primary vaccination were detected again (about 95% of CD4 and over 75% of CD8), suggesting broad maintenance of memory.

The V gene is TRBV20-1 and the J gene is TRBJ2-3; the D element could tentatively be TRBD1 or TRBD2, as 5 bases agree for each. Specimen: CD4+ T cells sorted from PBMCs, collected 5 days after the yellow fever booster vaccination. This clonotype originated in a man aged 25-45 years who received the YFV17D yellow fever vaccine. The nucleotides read TGCAGTGCCCGAGGGGCTAGCCCAGATACGCAGTATTTT. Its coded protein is CSARGASPDTQYF.